Each of the 32 T cell receptor beta chains below was sequenced from the same sample in a study of blood T cell repertoires in COVID-19. Repertoires were generated with immunoSEQ multiplex PCR, while TCRdb's copy carries only in-frame clones and drops some. The sample records fewer than 200,000 clones, roughly 87% being singletons. Sequencing input: peripheral blood. These TCRs come from a woman between 65 and 79 years old with COVID-19, enrolled during active disease.

The chain is built from TRBV5-1 and TRBJ2-5, with 14 bases fitting TRBD2. The V gene's germline CDR1 is SGHRS and CDR2 YFSETQ. Germline trimming cut 4 bases from V and 5 bases from J; bases unmatched to any gene: 7. The CDR3 length is 16 residues. CDR3 in DNA: TGCGCCAGCAGCACGGGACTAGCGGGAGCTATCGAGACCCAGTACTTC. Translating it yields CASSTGLAGAIETQYF.

This chain links TRBV29-1 with TRBJ2-3, with 11 bases matching TRBD2. J lost 6 bases, V lost 4 bases, and 3 bases had no gene match. Germline CDR1 reads SQVTM; CDR2 reads ANQGSEA. This CDR3 region has 13 residues. Written as DNA, the CDR3 is TGCAGCGTTGTACTAGCGGGAGAGGATACGCAGTATTTT. Its translation: CSVVLAGEDTQYF.

The V and J genes are TRBV11-3 and TRBJ2-3; D gene ambiguous. Germline V gene sequence: CDR1 SGHNT, CDR2 YENEEA. The CDR3 has 15 amino acids. The V gene lost 0 bases and the J gene lost 3 bases, with 10 bases spanning the gap. As DNA, the CDR3 is TGTGCCAGCAGCTTAGAGGGCAGGCCGACAGATACGCAGTATTTT. This encodes CASSLEGRPTDTQYF.

V usage is TRBV28 and J usage is TRBJ1-5, with 7 bases aligning to TRBD1. V was clipped by 4 bases and J by 5 bases; unmatched bases: 8. The CDR3 is 15 residues long. The germline CDR1 and CDR2 sequences are MDHEN and SYDVKM. CDR3 coding DNA: TGTGCCAGCAGTTCTGGGACAGCCCCTCATCAGCCCCAGCATTTT. Protein: CASSSGTAPHQPQHF.

This clone showed up just a few times. The CDR3 is CASSLGDRLNTEAFF. CDR3 bases: TGTGCCAGCAGTTTAGGGGACAGGTTGAACACTGAAGCTTTCTTT. The J gene is TRBJ1-1, the V gene TRBV28; 8 bases are a match to TRBD1. The trim removed 2 bases at V and 0 bases at J, leaving 2 bases unmatched. Looked up from germline, CDR1 is MDHEN and CDR2 is SYDVKM. The CDR3 spans 15 residues.

The chain uses TRBV11-3 and TRBJ2-1; tentatively, D is TRBD2 (5 bases). This CDR3 region has 12 residues. Germline CDR1 SGHNT, CDR2 YENEEA. Trimming removed 5 bases at V and 10 bases at J, with 12 bases between. The CDR3 protein is CASSHRGNEQFF. The CDR3 nucleotides read TGTGCCAGCAGCCATCGAGGGAACGAGCAGTTCTTC.

The chain uses TRBV4-3 and TRBJ2-1; 11 nucleotides line up with TRBD2. CDR1 and CDR2 (germline): LGHNA, YSLEER. Unmatched junction bases numbered 13, after V lost 0 bases and J lost 9 bases. The CDR3 spans 18 residues. CDR3 protein: CASSQDPAGLADYGEQFF. CDR3 DNA: TGCGCCAGCAGCCAAGATCCTGCGGGACTAGCGGACTACGGTGAGCAGTTCTTC.

The J gene is TRBJ1-1, the V gene TRBV21-1; the table names TRBD1, a call not compared with the DNA. TRBV21-1 is designated a pseudogene. The CDR3 covers 14 residues. For the CDR3, the DNA is TGTGCCAGCAGCTCAAGCACAGGGTTCCCTGAAGCTTTCTTT. Translating gives CASSSSTGFPEAFF.

The chain has TRBV6-2 or TRBV6-3 and TRBJ1-5, with 9 bases matching TRBD1. Looked up from germline, CDR1 is MNHEY and CDR2 is SVGEGT. The CDR3 is made up of 20 amino acids. J lost 2 bases, V lost 0 bases, and 14 bases had no gene match. CDR3 DNA sequence: TGTGCCAGCAGTTACTCGATTAGGACAGGGGCTACGCTTGGCAATCAGCCCCAGCATTTT. Translation: CASSYSIRTGATLGNQPQHF.

The V call is TRBV2, the J call TRBJ2-5; TRBD2 aligns across 13 bases. Germline-derived CDR1 and CDR2 are SNHLY and FYNNEI. V was pared by 7 bases and J by 3 bases, with 11 bases of the junction left unmatched. The CDR3 consists of 17 residues. In nucleotides, the CDR3 is TGTGCCAGCATTCTAGGACTAGCGGGAGTTGTGAAAGAGACCCAGTACTTC. Translation: CASILGLAGVVKETQYF.

This chain links TRBV7-9 with TRBJ1-3; D might be TRBD1 (5 bases). The CDR3 is 13 residues long. Germline V gene sequence: CDR1 SEHNR, CDR2 FQNEAQ (reference sequence). Trimming removed 4 bases from V and 4 bases from J, with 8 bases in between. CDR3: CASSSGMGNTIYF. The CDR3 DNA sequence: TGTGCCAGCAGCTCAGGGATGGGAAACACCATATATTTT.

The rearrangement uses TRBV6-6 and TRBJ1-6, with TRBD1 identical over 9 bases. With 6 bases clipped from V and 9 bases from J, the junction kept 3 bases outside the gene matches. The CDR3 has 13 amino acids. CDR1 and CDR2 (germline): MNHNY, SVGAGI (reference sequence). The CDR3 nucleotides read TGTGCCAGCAGGCGGGACAGGGCTTCACCCCTCCACTTT. This translates into CASRRDRASPLHF.

In its sample, this clone was seen a few times. The chain joins TRBV11-2 to TRBJ2-1; 8 bases fit TRBD2. CDR1 is SGHAT, CDR2 FQNNGV, per germline. There are 16 residues in the CDR3. V lost 3 bases, J lost 7 bases, and 11 bases stayed unmatched. As DNA, the CDR3 is TGTGCCAGCAGCTTTTCTCTGGCGGGAGGTCTAAATGAGCAGTTCTTC. It yields the protein CASSFSLAGGLNEQFF.

The chain links TRBV15 to TRBJ1-5; TRBD1 might be the D (6 bases). The germline CDR1 and CDR2 sequences are LNHNV and YYDKDF (reference sequence). The V end was cut by 0 bases, the J end by 4 bases, with 10 bases between. The CDR3 is made up of 15 amino acids. CDR3 DNA sequence: TGTGCCACCAGCAGAGAGGTGGGGGCTAATCAGCCCCAGCATTTT. Protein: CATSREVGANQPQHF.

This chain links TRBV28 with TRBJ1-2, with 7 bases that match TRBD1. V lost 3 bases, J lost 7 bases, and 14 bases stayed unmatched. This CDR3 is 16 amino acids long. Germline V lookup: CDR1 MDHEN, CDR2 SYDVKM. For the CDR3, the DNA is TGTGCCAGCAGTTTGGGTGGGGGACAGATCTACTCTGGCTACACCTTC. This gives the protein CASSLGGGQIYSGYTF.

The gene calls are TRBV9 and TRBJ1-3; the D gene is possibly TRBD1 (5 bases). CDR3 size: 16 residues. CDR1 is SGDLS and CDR2 is YYNGEE in the germline V gene. The ends were cut back, 3 bases at V and 5 bases at J, with 18 bases in the middle. The DNA of the CDR3 is TGTGCCAGCAGCGCCTTTACAGGTGGCGGAAGAAACACCATATATTTT. It yields the protein CASSAFTGGGRNTIYF.

This chain joins TRBV5-8 and TRBJ1-4; D is uncertain. The CDR3 is 15 residues long. Germline CDR1 and CDR2: SGHTS and YDEGEE. V was shortened by 1 base and J by 8 bases, with 15 bases between the two germline ends. The chain's CDR3 is CASSLYRGRREKLFF. In DNA, the CDR3 is TGTGCCAGCAGCTTGTACCGAGGACGGAGGGAAAAACTGTTTTTT.

This clone was recorded a few times. The chain links TRBV5-4 to TRBJ1-4; D not resolved. Trimming removed 3 bases from V and 8 bases from J, with 14 bases in between. Germline loops: CDR1 SGHNT, CDR2 YYREEE (reference sequence). The CDR3 is 14 amino acids. The DNA for the CDR3 is TGTGCCAGCAGCTCGGCAGGCCTTGGCGAAAAACTGTTTTTT. Its protein product is CASSSAGLGEKLFF.

J is TRBJ2-1 and V is TRBV6-2 or TRBV6-3; tentative D call: TRBD2 (5 bases). The germline CDR1 and CDR2 sequences are MNHEY and SVGEGT. CDR3 length: 15 amino acids. The V and J ends lost 4 bases and 0 bases respectively, with 10 bases between them. The CDR3 sequence is CASSFTRSSYNEQFF. The CDR3 DNA reads as TGTGCCAGCAGTTTCACTAGGAGCTCCTACAATGAGCAGTTCTTC.

This clone was picked up a small number of times. The chain employs TRBV27 and TRBJ2-3, with D maybe TRBD2 (6 bases). The length of the CDR3 is 19 residues. Germline-derived CDR1 and CDR2 are MNHEY and SMNVEV (reference sequence). Trimming took 1 base from V and 2 from J, leaving 22 bases between them. For the CDR3, the DNA is TGTGCCAGCAGTTTATTTCAACGGGAGCGGAGTCCGGTCACAGATACGCAGTATTTT. Its protein is CASSLFQRERSPVTDTQYF.

This clone has just a few counts. The chain has TRBV7-6 and TRBJ2-3, with D possibly matching TRBD2 (5 bases). CDR3 length: 15 residues. Trimming removed 6 bases at V and 4 bases at J, with 17 bases between. The V gene's germline CDR1 is SGHVS and CDR2 FNYEAQ. CDR3 loop: CASSYDPGRADTQYF. The CDR3 region has the DNA TGTGCCAGCAGTTACGACCCCGGGCGGGCAGATACGCAGTATTTT. The full variable domain, in which reference TRBV7-6 and TRBJ2-3 provide the parts outside the CDR3, is GAGVSQSPRYKVTKRGQDVALRCDPISGHVSLYWYRQALGQGPEFLTYFNYEAQQDKSGLPNDRFSAERPEGSISTLTIQRTEQRDSAMYRCASSYDPGRADTQYFGPGTRLTVL.

This clone was detected once. This chain uses TRBV7-2 with TRBJ1-2; possible D gene TRBD1, 6 bases. CDR3 size: 16 residues. Per the germline V gene, CDR1 is SGHTA and CDR2 is FQGNSA. V shed 5 bases and J shed 4 bases, with 20 bases lying between them. The CDR3, as DNA: TGTGCCAGCAGCAGATCGGGGGGGGCGCGGGGCTATGGCTACACCTTC. It encodes CASSRSGGARGYGYTF.

In this sample, this clone turned up a few times. In DNA form, the CDR3 reads TGTGCCAGCAGTGCACGGTTGTATGGCTACACCTTC. This codes for CASSARLYGYTF. The rearrangement links TRBV25-1 to TRBJ1-2; no reliable D call. With 4 bases removed from V and 5 bases from J, the gap between germline ends came to 8 bases. The CDR3 spans 12 residues. CDR1 MGHDK and CDR2 SYGVNS come from the germline V gene.

The sample holds one count of this clone. Germline and junction disagree at one end, which may indicate a read error. The J gene is TRBJ1-2, the V gene TRBV28; no firm D call. This CDR3 is built from 13 residues. Germline CDR1 MDHEN, CDR2 SYDVKM. CDR3 residues: CASSSPTAGDTRF. The CDR3 DNA reads as TGTGCCAGCAGTTCCCCGACCGCCGGAGATACGCGCTTC.

Of note for this clone: The identical CDR3 is also encoded by other nucleotide sequences in the sample. This chain joins TRBV5-1 and TRBJ2-3; a weak D match, TRBD2 (6 bases). Trimming stripped 0 bases from V and 1 base from J, with 12 bases between. Germline CDR1 SGHRS, CDR2 YFSETQ. This CDR3 comprises 16 residues. The CDR3 is CASSLAGGPGTDTQYF. DNA for the CDR3: TGCGCCAGCAGCTTGGCCGGAGGGCCCGGCACAGATACGCAGTATTTT.

The chain employs TRBV5-6 and TRBJ2-1; TRBD2 matches 14 bases. J lost 2 bases, V lost 4 bases, and 8 bases had no gene match. This CDR3 is built from 18 residues. CDR1 is SGHDT and CDR2 is YYEEEE in the germline V gene. CDR3 bases: TGTGCCAGCAGCGACGGACTAGCGGGAGGCCTTCCCTACAATGAGCAGTTCTTC. Protein sequence: CASSDGLAGGLPYNEQFF.

This chain uses TRBV7-2 with TRBJ2-3, with 8 bases aligning to TRBD2. CDR1 is SGHTA and CDR2 is FQGNSA in the germline V gene. The CDR3 sequence is 17 residues long. The V segment lost 2 bases and the J segment 6 bases; nucleotides outside the gene matches: 13. This CDR3 is CASSLRGAGEVLDTQYF. CDR3 coding DNA: TGTGCCAGCAGCTTAAGAGGAGCGGGAGAGGTATTGGATACGCAGTATTTT.

This clone was seen once. This rearrangement joins TRBV2 to TRBJ2-7; 9 bases are shared with TRBD2. CDR1 SNHLY and CDR2 FYNNEI come from the germline V gene. The CDR3 length is 14 residues. The V and J ends lost 8 bases and 5 bases, in that order; junction bases with no gene match: 10. The CDR3 coding sequence is TGTGCCAGCCGACCCGGGACTAGCTACGACGAGCAGTACTTC. Its protein product is CASRPGTSYDEQYF.

This clone was seen just once. The chain joins TRBV4-3 to TRBJ2-1; maybe TRBD2 (5 bases). Trimming shortened V by 1 base and J by 7 bases, and 17 bases separated the two germline ends. This CDR3 comprises 16 residues. CDR1 is LGHNA, CDR2 YSLEER, per germline. The CDR3 coding sequence is TGCGCCAGCAGCCAAGGTTTGACCCAATCGGGGAATGAGCAGTTCTTC. Residues: CASSQGLTQSGNEQFF.

In this sample, this clone turned up a few times. This chain uses TRBV20-1 with TRBJ1-3, with D perhaps matching TRBD1 (5 bases). Germline lookup yields CDR1 DFQATT and CDR2 SNEGSKA (reference sequence). The CDR3 contains 13 residues. V shed 3 bases and J shed 5 bases, with 11 bases lying between them. CDR3 nucleotides: TGCAGTGCTAGTACGGCAGGGAGAAACACCATATATTTT. It codes for CSASTAGRNTIYF.

The gene calls are TRBV5-1 and TRBJ2-5; 8 positions agree with TRBD1. This CDR3 region has 15 residues. Germline lookup yields CDR1 SGHRS and CDR2 YFSETQ. V was pared by 1 base and J by 3 bases, with 5 bases of the junction left unmatched. DNA for the CDR3: TGCGCCAGCAGCTTGAGCAGGGGGCGAAAAGAGACCCAGTACTTC. Protein: CASSLSRGRKETQYF.

V is TRBV11-2 and J is TRBJ2-3; 8 positions match TRBD1. The length of the CDR3 is 13 residues. Germline CDR1 SGHAT, CDR2 FQNNGV. J lost 5 bases, V lost 5 bases, and 3 bases had no gene match. As DNA, the CDR3 is TGTGCCAGCAGCCGAGGGACAGGAGATACGCAGTATTTT. Translated, it gives CASSRGTGDTQYF.